Below are 32 T cell receptor beta chains sequenced from a single sample in a study of blood T cell repertoires in COVID-19. Using immunoSEQ multiplex PCR, the repertoire was profiled, and TCRdb retains in-frame clones only, with some absent. The sample has approximately 50,000 clones, about 91% seen once. The sample comprised peripheral blood. These receptors all come from a man aged 45-65 years with active COVID-19.

The chain has TRBV27 and TRBJ1-6; D not resolved. V was clipped by 6 bases and J by 6 bases, with 15 bases between them. CDR3 length: 15 residues. CDR1 is MNHEY, CDR2 SMNVEV, per germline (reference sequence). The CDR3 bases are TGTGCCAGCAGCTTAGGGCTGCAGGCTAATTCACCCCTCCACTTT. Protein sequence: CASSLGLQANSPLHF.

V usage is TRBV6-2 or TRBV6-3 and J usage is TRBJ2-7, with D unresolved. Trimming removed 5 bases from V and 3 bases from J, with 5 bases in between. In germline, CDR1 is MNHEY, CDR2 SVGEGT. The CDR3 length is 11 residues. The CDR3 nucleotides read TGTGCCAGCAGTAAACTCTACGAGCAGTACTTC. It encodes CASSKLYEQYF.

As regards this clone: This sample also contains other DNA sequences that code for the same CDR3. J is TRBJ1-2 and V is TRBV18; TRBD1 is a possible D gene (5 bases). The CDR3 runs to 13 residues. Germline CDR1 KGHSH, CDR2 LQKENI. The germline V and J ends were trimmed by 2 bases and 1 base, with 5 bases remaining between them. The CDR3 is CASSPDSNYGYTF. In nucleotides, the CDR3 is TGTGCCAGCTCACCAGACAGTAACTATGGCTACACCTTC.

The chain employs TRBV5-1 and TRBJ2-3, with D possibly being TRBD1 (6 bases). With 4 bases removed from V and 4 bases from J, the gap between germline ends came to 16 bases. The CDR3 extends over 15 amino acids. Germline V gene sequence: CDR1 SGHRS, CDR2 YFSETQ. The CDR3 protein is CASSAPLDRSDTQYF. In DNA, the CDR3 is TGCGCCAGCAGCGCCCCACTAGACAGGTCAGATACGCAGTATTTT.

The chain carries TRBV7-2 and TRBJ2-7, with no clear D. This CDR3 contains 15 residues. Between the trimmed V and J ends, which lost 5 bases and 1 base, there was a span of 15 bases. Per germline, CDR1 SGHTA and CDR2 FQGNSA. The DNA of the CDR3 is TGTGCCAGCAGCCTAATGCAGGCTTTGTCCTACGAGCAGTACTTC. It codes for CASSLMQALSYEQYF.

The CDR3 DNA is TGCGCCAGCAGCGACAAGGGGGCGGAGACTGAAGCTTTCTTT. Encoded protein: CASSDKGAETEAFF. V and J are TRBV5-1 and TRBJ1-1; 7 nucleotides agree with TRBD1. Germline-derived CDR1 and CDR2 are SGHRS and YFSETQ. The V and J ends lost 4 bases and 5 bases, in that order; junction bases with no gene match: 8. The CDR3 consists of 14 residues.

This clone was recorded a few times. This chain uses TRBV2 with TRBJ1-3; tentatively, D is TRBD1 (6 bases). The V gene's germline CDR1 is SNHLY and CDR2 FYNNEI. Trimming took off 7 bases at V and 9 bases at J, with 19 bases between the two ends. The CDR3 runs 14 residues. The CDR3 DNA reads TGTGCCAGCAATCCCCTACAGGGTTACGCCACCATATATTTT. As protein: CASNPLQGYATIYF.

The chain recombines TRBV3-1 (or the pseudogene TRBV3-2) with TRBJ1-1; D unresolved. Trimming removed 2 bases at V and 3 bases at J, with 4 bases between. Germline V gene sequence: CDR1 LGHDT, CDR2 YNNKEL (reference sequence). The length of the CDR3 is 12 residues. CDR3 region: CASSQTYTEAFF. CDR3 DNA sequence: TGTGCCAGCAGCCAAACTTACACTGAAGCTTTCTTT.

This chain connects TRBV18 to TRBJ2-7, with TRBD1 matching 9 bases. CDR3 length: 14 residues. Germline V gives CDR1 KGHSH, CDR2 LQKENI. Unmatched junction bases numbered 4, after V lost 5 bases and J lost 2 bases. This CDR3 is CASSAGTGPYEQYF. The CDR3 DNA reads as TGTGCCAGCTCAGCCGGGACAGGGCCCTACGAGCAGTACTTC.

The chain has TRBV11-2 and TRBJ2-7; 13 nucleotides agree with TRBD2. This CDR3 is built from 15 residues. With V trimmed by 2 bases and J by 4 bases, 2 bases remained unmatched. Per the germline V gene, CDR1 is SGHAT and CDR2 is FQNNGV. CDR3 DNA: TGTGCCAGCAGCTTAACTAGCGGGGGGGCTTACGAGCAGTACTTC. Translation: CASSLTSGGAYEQYF.

The rearrangement links TRBV5-6 to TRBJ2-1; 10 positions match TRBD2. Germline assignment: CDR1 SGHDT and CDR2 YYEEEE. This CDR3 is built from 15 residues. The V segment lost 1 base and the J segment 4 bases; nucleotides outside the gene matches: 2. The chain's CDR3 is CASSLRLAGYNEQFF. DNA for the CDR3: TGTGCCAGCAGCTTGAGACTAGCGGGTTACAATGAGCAGTTCTTC.

In its sample, this clone was seen once. This chain connects TRBV7-9 to TRBJ2-5, with 10 bases aligning to TRBD1. This CDR3 is built from 16 residues. Unmatched junction bases numbered 11, after V lost 5 bases and J lost 5 bases. CDR1 and CDR2 from the germline V gene are SEHNR and FQNEAQ (reference sequence). This CDR3 is CASSTGTGVMSETQYF. For the CDR3, the DNA is TGTGCCAGCAGCACAGGGACAGGGGTTATGTCGGAGACCCAGTACTTC.

The chain employs TRBV5-5 and TRBJ1-1; no clear D. V lost 0 bases to trimming and J lost 1 base, with 4 bases between them. CDR3 length equals 13 residues. Germline V gene sequence: CDR1 SGHKS, CDR2 YYEKEE (reference sequence). CDR3 bases: TGTGCCAGCAGCTTGGGTCGGAACACTGAAGCTTTCTTT. It yields the protein CASSLGRNTEAFF.

The chain has TRBV6-4 and TRBJ2-7, with 7 bases matching TRBD1. Germline loops: CDR1 MRHNA, CDR2 SNTAGT. There are 14 residues in the CDR3. V shed 4 bases, J shed 2 bases, and the junction held 5 bases outside the gene matches. CDR3 protein: CASSAPQGTYEQYF. The CDR3 coding sequence is TGTGCCAGCAGTGCCCCACAGGGGACCTACGAGCAGTACTTC.

The gene calls are TRBV5-1 and TRBJ2-3; 12 bases are shared with TRBD1. The CDR3 extends over 16 amino acids. V shed 6 bases, J shed 0 bases, and the junction held 5 bases outside the gene matches. Germline CDR1 reads SGHRS; CDR2 reads YFSETQ. CDR3 loop: CASTPGQGASTDTQYF. The CDR3 region has the DNA TGCGCCAGCACCCCGGGACAGGGGGCGAGCACAGATACGCAGTATTTT.

The chain links TRBV3-1 (or the pseudogene TRBV3-2) to TRBJ1-1; unclear D gene. The CDR3 is made up of 13 amino acids. With 0 bases removed from V and 4 bases from J, the gap between germline ends came to 6 bases. CDR1 is LGHDT, CDR2 YNNKEL, per germline (reference sequence). The CDR3 nucleotides are TGTGCCAGCAGCCAAGATATGAGCACTGAAGCTTTCTTT. Translation: CASSQDMSTEAFF.

This clone was counted only a few times. The chain couples TRBV6-5 to TRBJ1-4; TRBD1 matches 7 bases. This CDR3 is 14 amino acids long. The V segment lost 2 bases and the J segment 5 bases; nucleotides outside the gene matches: 2. Germline V gives CDR1 MNHEY, CDR2 SVGAGI. The CDR3 loop is CASSYGTVNEKLFF. DNA for the CDR3: TGTGCCAGCAGTTACGGGACAGTGAATGAAAAACTGTTTTTT.

This clone was detected once. CDR3 DNA sequence: TGTGCCAGCAGTTTAGACACTTTCAAAATGAACACTGAAGCTTTCTTT. Its protein product is CASSLDTFKMNTEAFF. The gene calls are TRBV28 and TRBJ1-1; D not resolved. Per germline, CDR1 MDHEN and CDR2 SYDVKM. V was pared by 2 bases and J by 0 bases, with 13 bases between. CDR3 length: 16 amino acids.

The J gene is TRBJ1-5, the V gene TRBV7-2, with 9 bases fitting TRBD1. Losses at the gene ends were 5 bases for V and 6 bases for J; bases not matched to a gene: 8. Germline V gene sequence: CDR1 SGHTA, CDR2 FQGNSA. The CDR3 consists of 15 residues. The CDR3 is CASSLGQGFGQPQHF. The CDR3, as DNA: TGTGCCAGCAGCCTAGGACAGGGGTTCGGTCAGCCCCAGCATTTT.

This sequence joins TRBV5-1 and TRBJ2-2; TRBD2 matches at 12 bases. Germline V gene sequence: CDR1 SGHRS, CDR2 YFSETQ. The CDR3 loop spans 17 amino acids. The V segment lost 4 bases and the J segment 6 bases; nucleotides outside the gene matches: 10. This CDR3 is CASSGSSGRAGAGELFF. The CDR3 DNA reads as TGCGCCAGCAGCGGATCTAGCGGGAGGGCCGGGGCCGGGGAGCTGTTTTTT.

The chain couples TRBV2 to TRBJ2-3; 10 nucleotides match TRBD2. The trim removed 0 bases at V and 3 bases at J, leaving 9 bases unmatched. This CDR3 region has 18 residues. The germline V gene has CDR1 SNHLY and CDR2 FYNNEI. For the CDR3, the DNA is TGTGCCAGCAGTGAAGCGTCGTGGAGCGGGGGGGTGACAGATACGCAGTATTTT. Protein: CASSEASWSGGVTDTQYF.

This chain uses TRBV6-5 with TRBJ1-3; TRBD1 aligns across 10 bases. J was trimmed by 4 bases and V by 8 bases; bases with no gene match: 5. The CDR3 consists of 14 residues. The V gene's germline CDR1 is MNHEY and CDR2 SVGAGI. CDR3 sequence: CASLDRGPGNTIYF. The CDR3, as DNA: TGTGCCAGCCTCGACAGGGGGCCGGGAAACACCATATATTTT.

CDR3: CASSPGQGVYGYTF. In DNA form, the CDR3 reads TGTGCCAGCAGCCCTGGACAGGGGGTCTATGGCTACACCTTC. The chain employs TRBV5-4 and TRBJ1-2; 10 bases fit TRBD1. After removal of 4 bases from V and 4 bases from J, the junction contained 4 bases not matched to a gene. Per the germline V gene, CDR1 is SGHNT and CDR2 is YYREEE (reference sequence). The CDR3 sequence is 14 residues long. Supplemented by reference TRBV5-4 and TRBJ1-2, the full variable domain reads ETGVTQSPTHLIKTRGQQVTLRCSSQSGHNTVSWYQQALGQGPQFIFQYYREEENGRGNFPPRFSGLQFPNYSSELNVNALELDDSALYLCASSPGQGVYGYTFGSGTRLTVV.

The table lists this clone with a few counts. The chain employs TRBV27 and TRBJ1-1; TRBD1 matches at 8 bases. This CDR3 is 13 amino acids long. Germline CDR1 and CDR2: MNHEY and SMNVEV (reference sequence). J gave up 3 bases and V 4 bases, and 1 base lay outside the gene matches. The CDR3 DNA sequence: TGTGCCAGCAGTTCAGGGGGCTACACTGAAGCTTTCTTT. Encoded protein: CASSSGGYTEAFF.

This chain connects TRBV7-9 to TRBJ2-1, with 10 bases lining up with TRBD2. This CDR3 is 16 amino acids long. With V trimmed by 5 bases and J by 4 bases, 8 bases remained unmatched. The germline V gene encodes CDR1 SEHNR and CDR2 FQNEAQ (reference sequence). The CDR3 loop is CASSTTSGAIYNEQFF. The DNA of the CDR3 is TGTGCCAGCAGCACAACTAGCGGGGCGATTTACAATGAGCAGTTCTTC.

V usage is TRBV29-1 and J usage is TRBJ2-3; 8 bases fit TRBD2. Germline V gene data show CDR1 as SQVTM and CDR2 as ANQGSEA. Trimming cost V 0 bases and J 6 bases; bases outside gene matches: 8. This CDR3 spans 15 amino acids. CDR3 nucleotides: TGCAGCGTTGAAGAAGTATCGGCGGGGGGTGATACGCAGTATTTT. Protein product: CSVEEVSAGGDTQYF.

J is TRBJ2-7 and V is TRBV6-5; TRBD1 agrees at 9 bases. V was pared by 10 bases and J by 3 bases, with 10 bases of the junction left unmatched. The germline V gene encodes CDR1 MNHEY and CDR2 SVGAGI. The CDR3 consists of 14 residues. In DNA, the CDR3 is TGTGCCATCAGGCGTACGACAGGGGGCTACGAGCAGTACTTC. This sequence encodes CAIRRTTGGYEQYF.

The chain combines TRBV2 with TRBJ2-5; 8 bases agree with TRBD2. The trim removed 11 bases at V and 5 bases at J, leaving 13 bases unmatched. The CDR3 length is 14 residues. Germline values: CDR1 SNHLY, CDR2 FYNNEI. The CDR3 DNA sequence: TGTGCCGACAAGGGGCGGGGGGAACAGGAGACCCAGTACTTC. Translated: CADKGRGEQETQYF.

The chain has TRBV5-6 and TRBJ2-3, with unresolved D. CDR1 SGHDT and CDR2 YYEEEE come from the germline V gene. CDR3 length: 12 residues. The germline V and J ends were trimmed by 4 bases and 5 bases, with 8 bases remaining between them. As DNA, the CDR3 is TGTGCCAGCAGCCCCTCCCTAGATACGCAGTATTTT. It translates to CASSPSLDTQYF.

V gene TRBV3-1 (or the pseudogene TRBV3-2) combines with J gene TRBJ2-7; D might be TRBD1 (5 bases). Germline V gene sequence: CDR1 LGHDT, CDR2 YNNKEL (reference sequence). CDR3 length: 15 residues. V was pared by 0 bases and J by 4 bases, with 13 bases between. As DNA, the CDR3 is TGTGCCAGCAGCCAAGATTACGCCAGGGATTACGAGCAGTACTTC. Translating it yields CASSQDYARDYEQYF.

The V gene is TRBV5-6, the J gene TRBJ2-6; D gene unclear. The CDR3 has 17 residues. Germline V CDR1 and CDR2: SGHDT, YYEEEE. The V end lost 4 bases, the J end lost 0 bases, and 14 bases lay between the germline ends. The CDR3 is CASSPPEPRSGANVLTF. In nucleotides, the CDR3 is TGTGCCAGCAGCCCCCCCGAACCGCGCTCTGGGGCCAACGTCCTGACTTTC.

J is TRBJ2-1 and V is TRBV3-1 (or the pseudogene TRBV3-2); 14 bases match TRBD2. V was pared by 4 bases and J by 7 bases, with 12 bases of the junction left unmatched. The V gene's germline CDR1 is LGHDT and CDR2 YNNKEL (reference sequence). CDR3 length: 18 residues. The CDR3 DNA is TGTGCCAGCAGCCCTGGGACTAGCGGGAGAGTGTTAGGGAATGAGCAGTTCTTC. Residues: CASSPGTSGRVLGNEQFF.